This T cell receptor (beta chain) was found in a study of blood T cell repertoires in COVID-19. Sequencing was performed with immunoSEQ multiplex PCR; in TCRdb, only in-frame clones are kept and a portion is missing. This table has approximately 300,000 clones, around nine tenths appearing once. V lost 1 base to trimming and J lost 0 bases, with 8 bases between them. Germline CDR1 is SGHRS and CDR2 is YFSETQ. The CDR3 is made up of 14 amino acids. The sequenced sample consisted of PBMCs or T cells enriched from blood (not recorded which). This chain joins TRBV5-1 and TRBJ2-7; perhaps TRBD1 as D (5 bases). The TCR comes from a woman under 40 who had been exposed to COVID-19. CDR3 DNA: TGCGCCAGCAGCTTGACAGGCCACTCCTACGAGCAGTACTTC. Translating gives CASSLTGHSYEQYF.